This TCR beta chain originates from a study of CD8+CD57+ T cells in acquired aplastic anemia. Background on the study: Average CD4+ read depth in healthy donors was around 10 million reads. Overall study findings and caveats: Almost 30 shared CD8+ CDR3s appeared highly expressed within patients' immunodominant clones.

This clonotype was seen more than once but under ten times. Its antigen is currently unknown. The V gene end was trimmed by 3 bases and the J gene end by 8 bases; junction bases not matched to a gene: 8. Germline CDR1 reads LNHDA; CDR2 reads SQIVND (reference sequence). The CDR3 is made up of 15 amino acids. Genomic DNA constituted the template upon which TCR beta VDJ and CDR3 profiling was performed. TCRdb fed the reads into MiXCR, producing one record per CDR3 protein. The data hold a few hundred thousand distinct CDR3 sequences, with about 70% observed a single time. The TCR originated in a human donor in good health, serving as a control. Input material: sorted CD4+, CD8+, or CD8+CD57+ T cells (not recorded which) from PBMCs. V usage is TRBV19 and J usage is TRBJ2-1, with 9 positions matching TRBD1. The CDR3 bases are TGTGCCAGTAGTATGGGGGACAGGGAAGTCGATGAGCAGTTCTTC. Translated, it gives CASSMGDREVDEQFF. The entire variable domain, with the rest obtained from reference TRBV19 and TRBJ2-1, is as follows: DGGITQSPKYLFRKEGQNVTLSCEQNLNHDAMYWYRQDPGQGLRLIYYSQIVNDFQKGDIAEGYSVSREKKESFPLTVTSAQKNPTAFYLCASSMGDREVDEQFFGPGTRLTVL.